These T cell receptor beta chains were read from a single sample in a study of cytomegalovirus exposure and HLA in healthy donors. TCRdb's table, derived via immunoSEQ multiplex PCR, lists solely in-frame clones and lacks some. The sample consists of about 200,000 clones, around four fifths of them appearing once. The sequenced sample consisted of PBMCs. These TCRs come from a male donor in good health and CMV-seronegative. Each CDR3 is given with its conserved first and last residue. Fields, in order: J gene, V gene, CDR3 protein.

TRBJ2-1,TRBV5-1,CASSWRGDSYNEQFF
TRBJ2-2,TRBV5-1,CASSLPTGNTGELFF
TRBJ2-1,TRBV29-1,CSARDRGMYNEQFF
TRBJ2-3,TRBV21-1,CASSNNHGKGTTYITDTQYF
TRBJ1-1,TRBV5-4,CASSPGHNTEAFF
TRBJ2-2,TRBV6-6,CASTPGGTGELFF
TRBJ2-1,TRBV28,CASSPEGQGNNEQFF
TRBJ2-7,TRBV6-1,CASTGQAYEQYF
TRBJ2-7,TRBV5-4,CASSPSVGAYEQYF
TRBJ1-2,TRBV20-1,CSAREHYGYTF
TRBJ2-7,TRBV5-1,CASSWTSGREEQYF
TRBJ2-5,TRBV14,CASSLRTGVEETQYF
TRBJ1-2,TRBV11-2,CASSPAQVTYGDGYTF
TRBJ2-4,TRBV7-8,CASSPEPGLAENIQYF
TRBJ2-7,TRBV9,CASSPRDTSSYEQYF
TRBJ1-2,TRBV2,CASKGQGASVGGYTF
TRBJ2-1,TRBV19,CASSIASGRRTYNEQFF
TRBJ2-1,TRBV28,CASSFLNEQFF
TRBJ1-1,TRBV6-1,CASSEVFRTEAFF
TRBJ2-1,TRBV27,CASSFRTSGSSSEQFF
TRBJ2-1,TRBV29-1,CSVELAEIYNEQFF
TRBJ1-4,TRBV5-4,CASSSPGGNEKLFF
TRBJ1-4,TRBV6-1,CASSAMTGGNEKLFF
TRBJ2-3,TRBV2,CASSGREDTQYF
TRBJ2-5,TRBV6-1,CASPRGPRETQYF